These 21 T cell receptor beta chains were all obtained from the same sample, sequenced in a study of a mutant IDH1 vaccine in newly diagnosed glioma. Sequencing used immunoSEQ multiplex PCR; TCRdb keeps in-frame clones, though not all of them. This repertoire shows about 41,000 clones, over 75% found once; its top ten account for around 1.5%. Time point defined: week 35, safety follow-up. Every vaccine dose comprised 300 ug of mutant IDH1 20-mer peptide plus topical imiquimod. These receptors have no identified antigens. The sample consisted of PBMCs, taken from a glioma patient whose treatment included an IDH1 peptide vaccine. The receptors were sampled from a middle-aged man with glioma.

This chain uses TRBV6-5 with TRBJ1-1; TRBD1 matches at 7 bases. Germline CDR1 MNHEY, CDR2 SVGAGI. CDR3 size: 15 residues. The V gene end was trimmed by 6 bases and the J gene end by 11 bases; junction bases not matched to a gene: 18. The CDR3 bases are TGTGCCAGCAGGAGGACCGGGACAGCCCTAACTTGGGCTTTCTTT. Its protein product is CASRRTGTALTWAFF.

The chain is built from TRBV9 and TRBJ2-2; tentatively, D is TRBD1 (5 bases). CDR3 length: 15 residues. V was shortened by 3 bases and J by 4 bases, with 13 bases between the two germline ends. Germline V lookup: CDR1 SGDLS, CDR2 YYNGEE. The CDR3 loop reads CASSADMSGTGELFF. The CDR3 nucleotides are TGTGCCAGCAGCGCGGACATGTCCGGCACCGGGGAGCTGTTTTTT.

The chain has TRBV27 and TRBJ2-1; D assignment may be TRBD1 or TRBD2 (5 bases each). The CDR3 is made up of 15 amino acids. V was pared by 2 bases and J by 7 bases, with 15 bases between. Germline V gives CDR1 MNHEY, CDR2 SMNVEV (reference sequence). The CDR3 here is CASSLTWGPGNEQFF. The CDR3 region has the DNA TGTGCCAGCAGTTTAACGTGGGGACCTGGGAATGAGCAGTTCTTC.

V usage is TRBV6-5 and J usage is TRBJ2-2, with D uncertain. The CDR3 runs to 12 residues. V lost 5 bases and J lost 4, with 5 bases in between. CDR1 and CDR2 from the germline V gene are MNHEY and SVGAGI. This CDR3 is CASSRTTGELFF. CDR3 coding DNA: TGTGCCAGCAGTCGGACCACCGGGGAGCTGTTTTTT.

The V call is TRBV6-1, the J call TRBJ2-7; D not certain. The germline V and J ends were trimmed by 3 bases and 11 bases, with 11 bases remaining between them. Germline CDR1 and CDR2: MNHNS and SASEGT. This CDR3 has 11 amino acids. CDR3 nucleotide sequence: TGTGCCAGCAGTGAGACCGTACGGGAGTACTTC. It is translated as CASSETVREYF.

This clone was seen a few times. The genes are TRBV30 and TRBJ1-2; D unclear. The V end lost 2 bases, the J end lost 7 bases, and 23 bases lay between the germline ends. The CDR3 consists of 16 residues. Germline V lookup: CDR1 GTSNPN, CDR2 SVGIG (reference sequence). As DNA, the CDR3 is TGTGCCTGGAGTAGATTAGCCGCCTCAGGATCCGCTGGCTACACCTTC. Translated: CAWSRLAASGSAGYTF.

This chain joins TRBV7-2 and TRBJ2-5, with TRBD1 matching 7 bases. V lost 6 bases and J lost 2; bases outside the gene matches: 9. CDR1 is SGHTA and CDR2 is FQGNSA in the germline V gene. The CDR3 contains 15 residues. The CDR3: CASRTPGTVQETQYF. Written as DNA, the CDR3 is TGTGCCAGCAGAACCCCCGGGACAGTACAAGAGACCCAGTACTTC.

The chain employs TRBV28 and TRBJ2-3, with a possible D match to TRBD1 (6 bases). Germline CDR1 and CDR2: MDHEN and SYDVKM. CDR3 length equals 13 residues. V dropped 9 bases and J dropped 2 bases, with 12 bases sitting between them. The CDR3 DNA is TGTGCCAGTAGGGTGGGGGCCACAGATACGCAGTATTTT. This encodes CASRVGATDTQYF.

Comments on this clone: The sample contains more than one DNA sequence encoding this CDR3. This chain connects TRBV14 to TRBJ2-4, with 9 bases matching TRBD1. Germline V lookup: CDR1 SGHDN, CDR2 FVKESK. V shed 1 base and J 5 bases; nucleotides not matched to a gene: 6. CDR3 length: 16 amino acids. CDR3 DNA sequence: TGTGCCAGCAGCCAAGGCTTGGGACAGGGCGAAAACATTCAGTACTTC. It specifies CASSQGLGQGENIQYF.

The chain combines TRBV10-3 with TRBJ2-7, with 8 bases lining up with TRBD1. J gave up 4 bases and V 6 bases, and 8 bases lay outside the gene matches. The CDR3 totals 14 residues. From germline, CDR1 is ENHRY and CDR2 SYGVKD. The CDR3 nucleotides read TGTGCCATCAGAGACGGGACAGGTGATTACGAGCAGTACTTC. As protein: CAIRDGTGDYEQYF.

The CDR3 is CASSWGQDPYEQYV. CDR3 nucleotide sequence: TGTGCCAGCAGCTGGGGACAGGACCCCTACGAGCAGTACGTC. This chain links TRBV5-5 with TRBJ2-7; 8 positions match TRBD1. The CDR3 is made up of 14 amino acids. Per germline, CDR1 SGHKS and CDR2 YYEKEE (reference sequence). The V and J ends lost 3 bases and 2 bases, in that order; junction bases with no gene match: 4.

The rearrangement links TRBV6-4 to TRBJ2-2; D is unclear. V lost 2 bases to trimming and J lost 2 bases, with 9 bases between them. CDR3 size: 15 residues. The germline V gene encodes CDR1 MRHNA and CDR2 SNTAGT. The CDR3 region has the DNA TGTGCCAGCAGTGACCACCTTTCAAACACCGGGGAGCTGTTTTTT. This encodes CASSDHLSNTGELFF.

The V and J genes are TRBV19 and TRBJ2-2; D uncertain. Germline CDR1 LNHDA, CDR2 SQIVND (reference sequence). Trimming pared 7 bases from V and 2 bases from J, leaving 14 bases between. The CDR3 consists of 15 residues. The CDR3 spells CASKAASLNTGELFF. The CDR3, as DNA: TGTGCCAGTAAAGCCGCCAGCCTAAACACCGGGGAGCTGTTTTTT.

The V gene is TRBV28, the J gene TRBJ2-7; 10 positions agree with TRBD1. The CDR3 extends over 13 amino acids. Germline trimming cut 7 bases from V and 5 bases from J; bases unmatched to any gene: 5. Per germline, CDR1 MDHEN and CDR2 SYDVKM. The CDR3 loop reads CASTGTGVDEQYF. The CDR3 coding sequence is TGTGCCAGCACCGGGACAGGGGTCGACGAGCAGTACTTC.

Worth noting for this clone: Other DNA sequences in the same sample also yield this CDR3. V is TRBV15 and J is TRBJ2-1; TRBD1 aligns across 9 bases. CDR3 length equals 14 residues. The V gene's germline CDR1 is LNHNV and CDR2 YYDKDF (reference sequence). J lost 5 bases, V lost 1 base, and 0 bases had no gene match. CDR3: CATSRGTGDNEQFF. CDR3 coding DNA: TGTGCCACCAGCAGAGGGACAGGGGACAATGAGCAGTTCTTC.

The V and J genes are TRBV6-5 and TRBJ1-1; TRBD1 agrees at 11 bases. J was trimmed by 6 bases and V by 0 bases; bases with no gene match: 3. Germline CDR1 MNHEY, CDR2 SVGAGI. This CDR3 spans 15 amino acids. CDR3 residues: CASSYSPGQGAEAFF. CDR3 nucleotide sequence: TGTGCCAGCAGTTACTCGCCGGGACAGGGGGCTGAAGCTTTCTTT.

The chain has TRBV2 and TRBJ1-1, with TRBD1 matching over 8 bases. The CDR3 extends over 19 amino acids. Germline trimming cut 4 bases from V and 3 bases from J; bases unmatched to any gene: 19. Germline V lookup: CDR1 SNHLY, CDR2 FYNNEI. CDR3 nucleotides: TGTGCCAGCAGTGCTCCCTCTACGGGCAGGGGGCCAAGGGACACTGAAGCTTTCTTT. It codes for CASSAPSTGRGPRDTEAFF.

V is TRBV18 and J is TRBJ1-2, with 9 bases identical to TRBD1. The CDR3 length is 16 residues. V shed 4 bases and J 0 bases; nucleotides not matched to a gene: 6. Germline lookup yields CDR1 KGHSH and CDR2 LQKENI. CDR3: CASSLGTGPTNYGYTF. CDR3 DNA sequence: TGTGCCAGCTCACTCGGGACAGGGCCAACTAACTATGGCTACACCTTC.

This chain joins TRBV5-1 and TRBJ1-6; TRBD1 might be the D (5 bases). The V and J ends lost 0 bases and 0 bases respectively, with 16 bases between them. This CDR3 spans 19 amino acids. Germline V CDR1 and CDR2: SGHRS, YFSETQ. The CDR3 loop is CASSLVSQGLSSYNSPLHF. The CDR3 DNA is TGCGCCAGCAGCTTGGTCTCGCAGGGCTTAAGCTCCTATAATTCACCCCTCCACTTT.

The chain links TRBV6-1 to TRBJ2-2; D is unclear. The CDR3 is 14 residues long. Trimming pared 4 bases from V and 3 bases from J, leaving 9 bases between. Germline assignment: CDR1 MNHNS and CDR2 SASEGT. CDR3 sequence reads: CASSVSRDTGELFF. CDR3 in DNA: TGTGCCAGCAGTGTGTCTAGGGACACCGGGGAGCTGTTTTTT.

The chain couples TRBV6-5 to TRBJ1-2; 8 positions agree with TRBD1. The CDR3 has 16 amino acids. CDR1 is MNHEY, CDR2 SVGAGI, per germline. With V trimmed by 2 bases and J by 8 bases, 13 bases remained unmatched. CDR3 in amino acids: CASSYRIGQGREGYTF. CDR3 bases: TGTGCCAGCAGTTACCGAATCGGACAGGGAAGGGAAGGCTACACCTTC.